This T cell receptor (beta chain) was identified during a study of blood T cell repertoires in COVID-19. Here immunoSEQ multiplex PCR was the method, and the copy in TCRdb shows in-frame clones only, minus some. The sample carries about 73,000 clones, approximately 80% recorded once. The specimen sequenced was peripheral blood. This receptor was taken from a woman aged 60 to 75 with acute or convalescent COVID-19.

For the CDR3, the DNA is TGTGCCAGCTCACCCGATCGGACAGGGGGCGAGCAGTTCTTC. Encoded protein: CASSPDRTGGEQFF. The chain carries TRBV18 and TRBJ2-1, with 11 bases that match TRBD1. V dropped 3 bases and J dropped 10; count of bases not matched to a gene: 5. The germline gives CDR1 KGHSH, CDR2 LQKENI. The CDR3 runs 14 residues.